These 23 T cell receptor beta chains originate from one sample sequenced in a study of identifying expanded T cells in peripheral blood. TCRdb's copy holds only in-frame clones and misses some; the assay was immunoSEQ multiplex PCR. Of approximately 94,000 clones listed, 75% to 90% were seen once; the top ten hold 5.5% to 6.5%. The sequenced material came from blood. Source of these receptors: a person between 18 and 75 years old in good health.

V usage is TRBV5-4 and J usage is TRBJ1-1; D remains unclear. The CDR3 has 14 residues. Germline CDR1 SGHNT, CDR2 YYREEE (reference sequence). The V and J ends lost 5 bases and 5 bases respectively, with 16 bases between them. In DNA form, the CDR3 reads TGTGCCAGCAGTCGGGCGGCTCCGGGGACTGAAGCTTTCTTT. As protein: CASSRAAPGTEAFF.

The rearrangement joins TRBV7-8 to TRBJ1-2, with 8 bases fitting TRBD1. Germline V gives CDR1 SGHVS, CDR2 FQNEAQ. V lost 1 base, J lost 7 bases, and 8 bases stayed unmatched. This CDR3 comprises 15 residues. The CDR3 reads CASSLDPGDRFGYTF. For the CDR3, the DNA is TGTGCCAGCAGCTTAGATCCGGGGGACAGGTTTGGCTACACCTTC.

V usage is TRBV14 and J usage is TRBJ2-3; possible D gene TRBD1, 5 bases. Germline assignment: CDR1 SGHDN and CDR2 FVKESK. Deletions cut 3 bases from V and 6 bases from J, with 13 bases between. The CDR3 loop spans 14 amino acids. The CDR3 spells CASSQRRVGDTQYF. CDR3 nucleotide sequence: TGTGCCAGCAGCCAGCGCAGGGTCGGGGATACGCAGTATTTT.

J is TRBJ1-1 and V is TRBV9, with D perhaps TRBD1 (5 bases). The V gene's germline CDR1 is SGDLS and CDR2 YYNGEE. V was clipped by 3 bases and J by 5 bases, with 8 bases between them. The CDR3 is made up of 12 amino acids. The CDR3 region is CASSAEGTEAFF. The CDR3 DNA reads TGTGCCAGCAGCGCGGAGGGGACTGAAGCTTTCTTT. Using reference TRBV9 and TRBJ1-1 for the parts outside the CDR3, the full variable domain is DSGVTQTPKHLITATGQRVTLRCSPRSGDLSVYWYQQSLDQGLQFLIQYYNGEERAKGNILERFSAQQFPDLHSELNLSSLELGDSALYFCASSAEGTEAFFGQGTRLTVV.

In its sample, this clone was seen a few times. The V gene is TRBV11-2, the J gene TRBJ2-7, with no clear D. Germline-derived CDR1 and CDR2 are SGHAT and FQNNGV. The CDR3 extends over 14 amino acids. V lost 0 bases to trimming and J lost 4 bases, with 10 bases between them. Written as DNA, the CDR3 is TGTGCCAGCAGCTTAGATATCGACCCTTACGAGCAGTACTTC. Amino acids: CASSLDIDPYEQYF. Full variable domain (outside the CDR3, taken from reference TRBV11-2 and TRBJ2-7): EAGVAQSPRYKIIEKRQSVAFWCNPISGHATLYWYQQILGQGPKLLIQFQNNGVVDDSQLPKDRFSAERLKGVDSTLKIQPAKLEDSAVYLCASSLDIDPYEQYFGPGTRLTVT.

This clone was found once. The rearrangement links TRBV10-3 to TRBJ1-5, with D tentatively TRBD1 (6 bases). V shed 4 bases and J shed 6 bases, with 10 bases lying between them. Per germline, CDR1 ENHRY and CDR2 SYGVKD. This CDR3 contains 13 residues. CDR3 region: CAISGADSQPQHF. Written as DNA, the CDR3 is TGTGCCATCAGTGGTGCGGACAGTCAGCCCCAGCATTTT.

This chain's CDR3 is CASSRPQEDTDTQYF. Here the CDR3 DNA reads TGTGCCAGCTCACGCCCCCAGGAAGACACAGATACGCAGTATTTT. This sequence joins TRBV18 and TRBJ2-3; D is uncertain. V lost 4 bases to trimming and J lost 2 bases, with 13 bases between them. CDR1 is KGHSH and CDR2 is LQKENI in the germline V gene. There are 15 residues in the CDR3.

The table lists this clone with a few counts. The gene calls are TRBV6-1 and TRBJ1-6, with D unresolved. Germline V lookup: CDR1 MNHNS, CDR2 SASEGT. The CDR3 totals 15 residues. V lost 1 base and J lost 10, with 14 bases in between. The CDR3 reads CASSEDLGMNSPLHF. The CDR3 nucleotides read TGTGCCAGCAGTGAAGATCTAGGGATGAACTCACCCCTCCACTTT.

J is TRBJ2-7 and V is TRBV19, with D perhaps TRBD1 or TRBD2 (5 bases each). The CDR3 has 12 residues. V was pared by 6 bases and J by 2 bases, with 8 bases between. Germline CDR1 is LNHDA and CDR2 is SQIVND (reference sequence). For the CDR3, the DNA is TGTGCCAGTAGGGGGGAACCCTACGAGCAGTACTTC. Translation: CASRGEPYEQYF.

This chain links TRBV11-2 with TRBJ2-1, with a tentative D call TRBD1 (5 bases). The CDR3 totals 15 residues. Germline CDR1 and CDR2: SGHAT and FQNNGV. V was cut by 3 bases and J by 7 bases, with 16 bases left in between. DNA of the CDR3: TGTGCCAGCAGCTTTGGGGCCAACCTGCGGAATGAGCAGTTCTTC. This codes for CASSFGANLRNEQFF.

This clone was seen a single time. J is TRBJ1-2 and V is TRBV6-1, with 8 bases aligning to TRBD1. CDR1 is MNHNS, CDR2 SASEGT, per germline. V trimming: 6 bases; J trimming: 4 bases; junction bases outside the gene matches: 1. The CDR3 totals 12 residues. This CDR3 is CASRTGVYGYTF. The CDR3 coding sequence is TGTGCCAGCAGGACAGGGGTCTATGGCTACACCTTC.

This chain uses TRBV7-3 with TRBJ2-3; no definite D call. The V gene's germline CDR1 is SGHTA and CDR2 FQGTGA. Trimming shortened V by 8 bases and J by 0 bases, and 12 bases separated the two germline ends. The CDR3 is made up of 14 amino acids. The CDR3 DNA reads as TGTGCCAGCGCCTCGACCGGAAGCACAGATACGCAGTATTTT. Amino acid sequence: CASASTGSTDTQYF.

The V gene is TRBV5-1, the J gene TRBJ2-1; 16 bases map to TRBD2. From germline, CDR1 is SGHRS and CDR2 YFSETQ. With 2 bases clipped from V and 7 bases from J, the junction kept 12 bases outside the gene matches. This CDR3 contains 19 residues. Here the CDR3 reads CASSFTGLAGGRGKNEQFF. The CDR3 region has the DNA TGCGCCAGCAGCTTTACGGGACTAGCGGGGGGGCGAGGCAAAAATGAGCAGTTCTTC. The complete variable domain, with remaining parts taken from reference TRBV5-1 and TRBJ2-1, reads KAGVTQTPRYLIKTRGQQVTLSCSPISGHRSVSWYQQTPGQGLQFLFEYFSETQRNKGNFPGRFSGRQFSNSRSEMNVSTLELGDSALYLCASSFTGLAGGRGKNEQFFGPGTRLTVL.

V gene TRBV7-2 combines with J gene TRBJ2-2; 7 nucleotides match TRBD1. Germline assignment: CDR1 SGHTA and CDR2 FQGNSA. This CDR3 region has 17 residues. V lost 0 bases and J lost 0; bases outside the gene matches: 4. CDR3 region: CASSLALGTANTGELFF. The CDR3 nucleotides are TGTGCCAGCAGCTTAGCATTGGGGACAGCGAACACCGGGGAGCTGTTTTTT.

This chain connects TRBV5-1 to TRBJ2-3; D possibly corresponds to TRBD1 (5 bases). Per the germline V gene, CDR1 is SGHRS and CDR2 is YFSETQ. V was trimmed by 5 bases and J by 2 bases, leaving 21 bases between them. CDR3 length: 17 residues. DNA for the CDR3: TGCGCCAGCAGGGGGCGTGTCACCTACGGTTTCACAGATACGCAGTATTTT. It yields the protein CASRGRVTYGFTDTQYF. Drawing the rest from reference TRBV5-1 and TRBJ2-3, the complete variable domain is KAGVTQTPRYLIKTRGQQVTLSCSPISGHRSVSWYQQTPGQGLQFLFEYFSETQRNKGNFPGRFSGRQFSNSRSEMNVSTLELGDSALYLCASRGRVTYGFTDTQYFGPGTRLTVL.

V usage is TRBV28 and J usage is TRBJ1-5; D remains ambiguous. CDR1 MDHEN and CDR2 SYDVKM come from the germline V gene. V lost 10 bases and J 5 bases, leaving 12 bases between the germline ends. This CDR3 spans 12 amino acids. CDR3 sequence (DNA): TGTGCCATTGAGGGAAGGGATCAGCCCCAGCATTTT. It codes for CAIEGRDQPQHF.

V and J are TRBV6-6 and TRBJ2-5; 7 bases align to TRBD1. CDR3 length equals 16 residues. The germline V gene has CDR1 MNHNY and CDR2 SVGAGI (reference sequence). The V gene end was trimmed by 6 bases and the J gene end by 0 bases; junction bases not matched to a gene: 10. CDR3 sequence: CASSSPDRSYQETQYF. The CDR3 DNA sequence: TGTGCCAGCAGCTCACCGGACAGGAGCTACCAAGAGACCCAGTACTTC.

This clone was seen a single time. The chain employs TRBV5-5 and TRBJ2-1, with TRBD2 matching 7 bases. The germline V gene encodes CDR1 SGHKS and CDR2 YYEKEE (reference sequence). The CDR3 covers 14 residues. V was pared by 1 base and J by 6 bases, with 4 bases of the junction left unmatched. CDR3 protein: CASSLNWEGNEQFF. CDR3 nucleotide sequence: TGTGCCAGCAGCTTGAATTGGGAGGGCAATGAGCAGTTCTTC.

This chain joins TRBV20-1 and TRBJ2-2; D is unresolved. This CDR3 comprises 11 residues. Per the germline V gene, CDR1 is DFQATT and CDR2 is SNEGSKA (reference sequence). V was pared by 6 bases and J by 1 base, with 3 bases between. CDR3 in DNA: TGCAGTGCCCGGAACACCGGGGAGCTGTTTTTT. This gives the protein CSARNTGELFF.

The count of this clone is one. The CDR3 sequence is CASSADRDLTGQPQHF. The CDR3 coding sequence is TGTGCCAGCAGCGCGGACAGGGATTTGACAGGTCAGCCCCAGCATTTT. This rearrangement joins TRBV7-2 to TRBJ1-5; 8 positions match TRBD1. Germline V gives CDR1 SGHTA, CDR2 FQGNSA. The CDR3 runs to 16 residues. V was pared by 5 bases and J by 6 bases, with 12 bases of the junction left unmatched.

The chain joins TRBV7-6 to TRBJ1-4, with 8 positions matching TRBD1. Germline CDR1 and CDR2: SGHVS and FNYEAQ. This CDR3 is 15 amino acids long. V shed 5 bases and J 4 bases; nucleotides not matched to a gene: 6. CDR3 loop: CASSPRGQGNEKLFF. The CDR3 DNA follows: TGTGCCAGCAGCCCCAGGGGGCAGGGTAATGAAAAACTGTTTTTT.

The CDR3 here is CASSVGLAGGPQSDTQYF. The CDR3 DNA follows: TGTGCCAGCAGTGTGGGACTAGCGGGAGGGCCGCAATCAGATACGCAGTATTTT. V gene TRBV6-1 combines with J gene TRBJ2-3; TRBD2 matches at 16 bases. The CDR3 has 18 residues. Trimming took 4 bases from V and 4 from J; bases not matched to a gene: 8. Germline CDR1 and CDR2: MNHNS and SASEGT.

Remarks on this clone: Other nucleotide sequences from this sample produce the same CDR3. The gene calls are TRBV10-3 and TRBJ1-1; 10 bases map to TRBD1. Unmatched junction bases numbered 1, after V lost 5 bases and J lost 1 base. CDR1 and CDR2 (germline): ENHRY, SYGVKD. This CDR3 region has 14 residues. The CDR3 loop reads CAISRDRGNTEAFF. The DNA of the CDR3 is TGTGCCATCAGTCGGGACAGGGGGAACACTGAAGCTTTCTTT.